This TCR beta chain originates from a study of early T cells in non-severe SARS-CoV-2 infection. As for the study in general: Sequencing of bulk RNA from unsorted whole blood was done, without chain pairing.

Individual cDNA molecules were tagged with unique molecular identifiers, the study reported. TCRdb independently ran MiXCR on the 5' RACE reads; one entry per CDR3 protein. Of tens of thousands of distinct CDR3 sequences in the sample, over 9.5% are singletons; the top ten hold over 1.1%. Study-level findings and limits: VDJdb matching favored anti-spike CD8 responses, missing private and CD4 specificities.

A note on this clonotype: Its antigen is still unknown.

The V gene end was trimmed by 2 bases and the J gene end by 6 bases; junction bases not matched to a gene: 0. Germline assignment: CDR1 MNHNY and CDR2 SVGAGI (reference sequence). The CDR3 length is 13 residues. The clonotype was recovered from an adult who was a healthcare worker with PCR-confirmed SARS-CoV-2 infection or an uninfected control (not recorded which). The chain recombines TRBV6-6 with TRBJ2-2; 7 bases line up with TRBD1. Sequencing was performed on whole blood, taken at baseline. In nucleotides, the CDR3 is TGTGCCAGCAGTTACACAGGGGCCGGGGAGCTGTTTTTT. Protein product: CASSYTGAGELFF.